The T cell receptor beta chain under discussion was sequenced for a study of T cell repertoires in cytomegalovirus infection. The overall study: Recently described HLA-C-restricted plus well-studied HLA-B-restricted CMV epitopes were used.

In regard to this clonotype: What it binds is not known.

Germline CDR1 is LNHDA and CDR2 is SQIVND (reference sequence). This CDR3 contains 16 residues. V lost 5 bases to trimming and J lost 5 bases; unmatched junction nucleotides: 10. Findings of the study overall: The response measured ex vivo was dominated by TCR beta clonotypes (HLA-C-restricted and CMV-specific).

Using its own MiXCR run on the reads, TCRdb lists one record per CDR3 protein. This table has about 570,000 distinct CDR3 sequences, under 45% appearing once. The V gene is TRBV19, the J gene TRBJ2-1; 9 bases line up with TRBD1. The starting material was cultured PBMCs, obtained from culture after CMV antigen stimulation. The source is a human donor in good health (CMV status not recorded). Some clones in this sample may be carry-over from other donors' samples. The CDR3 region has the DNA TGTGCCAGTAGTCCGGGGGTGGGACAGGGTAACAATGAGCAGTTCTTC. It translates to CASSPGVGQGNNEQFF.